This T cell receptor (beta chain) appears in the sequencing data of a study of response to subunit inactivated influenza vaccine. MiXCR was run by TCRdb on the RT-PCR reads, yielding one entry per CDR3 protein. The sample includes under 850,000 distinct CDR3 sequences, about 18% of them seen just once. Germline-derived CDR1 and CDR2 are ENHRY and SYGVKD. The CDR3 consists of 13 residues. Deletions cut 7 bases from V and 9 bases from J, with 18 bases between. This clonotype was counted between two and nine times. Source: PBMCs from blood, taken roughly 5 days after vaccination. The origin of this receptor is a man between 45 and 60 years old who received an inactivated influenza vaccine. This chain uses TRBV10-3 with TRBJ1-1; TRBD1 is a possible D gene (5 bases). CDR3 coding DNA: TGTGCCATCAATATCCGGGACGGAGGCAAAGCTTTCTTT. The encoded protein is CAINIRDGGKAFF.